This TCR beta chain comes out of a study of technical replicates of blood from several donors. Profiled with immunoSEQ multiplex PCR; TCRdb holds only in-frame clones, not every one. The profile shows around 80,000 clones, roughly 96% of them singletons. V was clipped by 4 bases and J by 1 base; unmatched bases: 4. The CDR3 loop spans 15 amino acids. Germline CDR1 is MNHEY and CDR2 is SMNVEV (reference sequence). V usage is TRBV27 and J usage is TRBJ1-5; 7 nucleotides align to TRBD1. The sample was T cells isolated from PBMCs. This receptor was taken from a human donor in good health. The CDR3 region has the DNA TGTGCCAGCAGTTCCACAGGGGCAAGCAATCAGCCCCAGCATTTT. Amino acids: CASSSTGASNQPQHF.